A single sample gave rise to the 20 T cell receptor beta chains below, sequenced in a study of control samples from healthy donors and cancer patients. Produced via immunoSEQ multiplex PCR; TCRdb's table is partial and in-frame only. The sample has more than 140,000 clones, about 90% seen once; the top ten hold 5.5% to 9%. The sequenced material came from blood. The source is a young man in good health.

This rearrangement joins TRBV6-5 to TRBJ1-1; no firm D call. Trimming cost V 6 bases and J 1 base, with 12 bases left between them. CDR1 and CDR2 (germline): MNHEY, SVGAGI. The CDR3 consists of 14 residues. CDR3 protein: CASRGINRNTEAFF. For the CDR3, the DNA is TGTGCCAGCAGAGGTATTAACCGGAACACTGAAGCTTTCTTT.

In nucleotides, the CDR3 is TGTGCCAGCAGCGGGGAGAGACTGGGCACAGATACGCAGTATTTT. As protein: CASSGERLGTDTQYF. The V gene is TRBV3-1 (or the pseudogene TRBV3-2), the J gene TRBJ2-3; possibly TRBD2 for D (5 bases). The germline V gene has CDR1 LGHDT and CDR2 YNNKEL (reference sequence). The CDR3 is 15 residues long. Trimming removed 5 bases from V and 1 base from J, with 13 bases in between.

CDR3 in DNA: TGCAGCGTCCGGACAGGGAGCTCCTACGAGCAGTACTTC. As protein: CSVRTGSSYEQYF. The rearrangement links TRBV29-1 to TRBJ2-7; 8 bases fit TRBD1. Looked up from germline, CDR1 is SQVTM and CDR2 is ANQGSEA. V gave up 6 bases and J gave up 0 bases; unmatched junction bases: 4. The CDR3 has 13 residues.

CDR3 coding DNA: TGTGCCAGCAGTTTAGGACAGGACGTCCAGCCCCAGCATTTT. This encodes CASSLGQDVQPQHF. The genes are TRBV6-5 and TRBJ1-5; 7 bases are shared with TRBD1. With V trimmed by 4 bases and J by 7 bases, 7 bases remained unmatched. From germline, CDR1 is MNHEY and CDR2 SVGAGI. The CDR3 totals 14 residues.

This CDR3 reads CASSQDGQGVYGYTF. The CDR3 coding sequence is TGCGCCAGCAGCCAAGATGGACAGGGAGTCTATGGCTACACCTTC. The V call is TRBV4-3, the J call TRBJ1-2, with TRBD1 matching over 8 bases. J lost 4 bases, V lost 0 bases, and 4 bases had no gene match. The CDR3 runs 15 residues. Germline-derived CDR1 and CDR2 are LGHNA and YSLEER.

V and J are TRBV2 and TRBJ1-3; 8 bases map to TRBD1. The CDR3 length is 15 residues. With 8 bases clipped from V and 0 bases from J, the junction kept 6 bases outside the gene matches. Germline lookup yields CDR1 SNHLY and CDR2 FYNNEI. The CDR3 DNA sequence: TGTGCCAGCGCAGGGGGCGTCCCCTCTGGAAACACCATATATTTT. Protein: CASAGGVPSGNTIYF.

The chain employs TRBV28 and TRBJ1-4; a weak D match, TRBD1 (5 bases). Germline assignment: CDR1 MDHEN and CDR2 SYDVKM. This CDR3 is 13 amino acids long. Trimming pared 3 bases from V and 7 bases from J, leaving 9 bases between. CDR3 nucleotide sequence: TGTGCCAGCAGTTTTCCGGGGGGTGAAAAACTGTTTTTT. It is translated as CASSFPGGEKLFF.

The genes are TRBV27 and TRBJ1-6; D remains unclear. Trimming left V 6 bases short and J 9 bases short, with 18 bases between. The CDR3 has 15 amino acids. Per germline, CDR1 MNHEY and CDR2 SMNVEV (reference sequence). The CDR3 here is CASRENLALGSPLHF. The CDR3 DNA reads TGTGCCAGCAGGGAGAATTTAGCCTTGGGTTCACCCCTCCACTTT.

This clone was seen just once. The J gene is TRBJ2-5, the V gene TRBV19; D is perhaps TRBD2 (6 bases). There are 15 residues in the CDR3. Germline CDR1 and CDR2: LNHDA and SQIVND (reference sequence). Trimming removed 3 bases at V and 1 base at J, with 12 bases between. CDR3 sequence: CASSMEGRSQETQYF. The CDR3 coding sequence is TGTGCCAGTAGTATGGAGGGCAGGAGCCAAGAGACCCAGTACTTC.

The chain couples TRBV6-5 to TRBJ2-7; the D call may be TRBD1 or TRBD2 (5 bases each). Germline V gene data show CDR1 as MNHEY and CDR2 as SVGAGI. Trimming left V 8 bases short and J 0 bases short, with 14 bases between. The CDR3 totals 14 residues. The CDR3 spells CASSPTGTSYEQYF. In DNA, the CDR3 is TGTGCCAGCTCCCCAACCGGGACCTCCTACGAGCAGTACTTC.

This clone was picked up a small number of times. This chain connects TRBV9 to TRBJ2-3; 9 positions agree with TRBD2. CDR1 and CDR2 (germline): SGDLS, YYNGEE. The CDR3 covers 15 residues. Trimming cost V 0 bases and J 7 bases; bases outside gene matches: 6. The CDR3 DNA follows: TGTGCCAGCAGCGTAGATGGACTAGCGATAAATACGCAGTATTTT. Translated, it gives CASSVDGLAINTQYF.

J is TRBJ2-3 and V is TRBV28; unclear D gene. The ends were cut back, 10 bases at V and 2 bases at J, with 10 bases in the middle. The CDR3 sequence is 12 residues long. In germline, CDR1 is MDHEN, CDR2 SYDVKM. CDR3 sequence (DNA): TGTGCCACCACGGATGACACAGATACGCAGTATTTT. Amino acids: CATTDDTDTQYF.

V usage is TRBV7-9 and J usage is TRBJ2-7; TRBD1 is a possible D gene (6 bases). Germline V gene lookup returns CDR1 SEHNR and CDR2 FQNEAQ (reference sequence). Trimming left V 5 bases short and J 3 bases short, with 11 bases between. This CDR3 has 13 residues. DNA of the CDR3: TGTGCCAGCAGCGCGCCCAGGGGCTACGAGCAGTACTTC. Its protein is CASSAPRGYEQYF.

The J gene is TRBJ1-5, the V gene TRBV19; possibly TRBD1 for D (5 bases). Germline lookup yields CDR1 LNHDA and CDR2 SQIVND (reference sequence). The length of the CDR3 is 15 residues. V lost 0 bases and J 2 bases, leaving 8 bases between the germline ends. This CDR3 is CASSIDREGNQPQHF. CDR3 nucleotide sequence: TGTGCCAGTAGTATAGACAGGGAAGGCAATCAGCCCCAGCATTTT.

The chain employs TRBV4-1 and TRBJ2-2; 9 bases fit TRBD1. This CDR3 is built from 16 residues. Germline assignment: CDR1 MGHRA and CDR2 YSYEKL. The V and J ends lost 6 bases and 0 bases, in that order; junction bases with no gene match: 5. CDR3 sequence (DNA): TGCGCCAGCAGGAGGGACAGGGCGGCGAACACCGGGGAGCTGTTTTTT. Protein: CASRRDRAANTGELFF.

CDR3: CASSLTDLPKENGYTF. The CDR3 region has the DNA TGTGCCAGCAGCTTGACAGACCTCCCAAAGGAGAATGGCTACACCTTC. The chain recombines TRBV7-3 with TRBJ1-2, with a tentative D call TRBD1 (5 bases). The CDR3 consists of 16 residues. Germline V gene data show CDR1 as SGHTA and CDR2 as FQGTGA. Between the trimmed V and J ends, which lost 3 bases and 6 bases, there was a span of 20 bases.

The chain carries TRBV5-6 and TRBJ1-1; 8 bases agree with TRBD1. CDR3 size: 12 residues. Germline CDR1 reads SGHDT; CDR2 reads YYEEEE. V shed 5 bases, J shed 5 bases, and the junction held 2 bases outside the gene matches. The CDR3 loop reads CASRQGVTEAFF. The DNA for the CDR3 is TGTGCCAGCAGACAGGGGGTTACTGAAGCTTTCTTT.

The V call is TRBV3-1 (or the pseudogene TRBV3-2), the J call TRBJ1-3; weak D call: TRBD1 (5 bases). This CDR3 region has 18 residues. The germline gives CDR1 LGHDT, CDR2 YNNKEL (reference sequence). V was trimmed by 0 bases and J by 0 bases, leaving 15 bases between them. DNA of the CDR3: TGTGCCAGCAGCCAAGAACGGGGGTTGGGCCCCTCTGGAAACACCATATATTTT. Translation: CASSQERGLGPSGNTIYF.

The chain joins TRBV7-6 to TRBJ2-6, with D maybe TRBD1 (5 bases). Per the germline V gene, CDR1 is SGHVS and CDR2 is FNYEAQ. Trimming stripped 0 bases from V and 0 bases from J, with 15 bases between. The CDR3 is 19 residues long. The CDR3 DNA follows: TGTGCCAGCAGCTTAGCTCGGCAGGGCCTTCACTCTGGGGCCAACGTCCTGACTTTC. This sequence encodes CASSLARQGLHSGANVLTF.

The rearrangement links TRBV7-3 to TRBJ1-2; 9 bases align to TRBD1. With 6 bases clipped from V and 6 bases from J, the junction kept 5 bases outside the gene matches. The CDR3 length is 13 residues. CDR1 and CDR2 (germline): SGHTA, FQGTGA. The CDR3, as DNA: TGTGCCAGCAGTTCCGGGACAGGGAATGGCTACACCTTC. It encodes CASSSGTGNGYTF.